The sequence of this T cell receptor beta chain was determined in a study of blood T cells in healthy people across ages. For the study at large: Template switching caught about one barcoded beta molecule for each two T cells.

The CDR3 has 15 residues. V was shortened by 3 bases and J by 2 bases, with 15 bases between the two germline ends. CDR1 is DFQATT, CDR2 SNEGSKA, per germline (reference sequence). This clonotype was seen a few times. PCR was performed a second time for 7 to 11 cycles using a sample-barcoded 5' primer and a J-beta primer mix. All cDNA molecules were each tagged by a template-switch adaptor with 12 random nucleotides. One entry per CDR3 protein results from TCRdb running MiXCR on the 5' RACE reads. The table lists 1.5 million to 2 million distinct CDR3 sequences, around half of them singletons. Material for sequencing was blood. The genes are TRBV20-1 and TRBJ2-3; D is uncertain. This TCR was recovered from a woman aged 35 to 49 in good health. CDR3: CSASQKPIPTDTQYF. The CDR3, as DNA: TGCAGTGCTAGCCAGAAACCCATACCCACAGATACGCAGTATTTT.